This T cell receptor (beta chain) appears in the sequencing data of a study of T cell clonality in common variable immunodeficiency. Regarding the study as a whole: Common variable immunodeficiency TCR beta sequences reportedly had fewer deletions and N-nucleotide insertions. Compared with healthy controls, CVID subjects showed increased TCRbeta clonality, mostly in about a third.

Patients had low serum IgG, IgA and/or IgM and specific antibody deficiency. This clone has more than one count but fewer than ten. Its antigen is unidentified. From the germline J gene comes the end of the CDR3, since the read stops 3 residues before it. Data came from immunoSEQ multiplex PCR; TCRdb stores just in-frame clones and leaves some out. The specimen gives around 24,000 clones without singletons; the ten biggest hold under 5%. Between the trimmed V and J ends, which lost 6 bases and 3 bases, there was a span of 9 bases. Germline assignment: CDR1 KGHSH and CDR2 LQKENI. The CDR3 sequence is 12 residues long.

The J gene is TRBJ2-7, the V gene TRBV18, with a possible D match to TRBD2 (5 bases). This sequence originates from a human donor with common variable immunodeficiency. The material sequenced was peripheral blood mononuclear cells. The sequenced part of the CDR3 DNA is TGTGCCAGCTCTCCCGGGGTCTACGAG. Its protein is CASSPGVYE. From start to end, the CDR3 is CASSPGVYEQYF.